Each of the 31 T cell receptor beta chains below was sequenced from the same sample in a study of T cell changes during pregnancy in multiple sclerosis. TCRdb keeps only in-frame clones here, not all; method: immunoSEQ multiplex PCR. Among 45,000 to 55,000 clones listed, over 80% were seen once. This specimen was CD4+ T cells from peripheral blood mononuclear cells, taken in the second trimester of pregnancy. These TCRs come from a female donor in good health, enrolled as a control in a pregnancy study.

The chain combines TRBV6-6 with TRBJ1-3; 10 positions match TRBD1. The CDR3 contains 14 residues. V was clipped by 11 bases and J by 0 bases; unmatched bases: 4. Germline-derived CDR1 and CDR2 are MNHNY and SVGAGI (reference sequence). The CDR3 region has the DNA TGTGCCTCACGGACAGGGGGCTCTGGAAACACCATATATTTT. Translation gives CASRTGGSGNTIYF.

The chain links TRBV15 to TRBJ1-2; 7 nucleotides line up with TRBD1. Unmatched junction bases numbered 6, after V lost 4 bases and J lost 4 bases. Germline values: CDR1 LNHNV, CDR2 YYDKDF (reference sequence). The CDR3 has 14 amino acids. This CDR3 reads CATSTGTAGYGYTF. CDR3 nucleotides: TGTGCCACCAGCACTGGGACAGCGGGCTATGGCTACACCTTC.

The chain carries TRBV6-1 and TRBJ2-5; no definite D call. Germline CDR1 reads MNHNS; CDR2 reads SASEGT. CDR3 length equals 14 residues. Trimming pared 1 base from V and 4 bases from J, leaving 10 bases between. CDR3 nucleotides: TGTGCCAGCAGTGAAGATCAGCGCCCAGAGACCCAGTACTTC. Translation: CASSEDQRPETQYF.

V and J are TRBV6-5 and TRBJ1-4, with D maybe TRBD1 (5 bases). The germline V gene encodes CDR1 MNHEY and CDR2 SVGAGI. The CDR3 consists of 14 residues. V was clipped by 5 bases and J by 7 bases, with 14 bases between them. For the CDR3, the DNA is TGTGCCAGCAGTGCGCAGGGATCCGGTGAAAAACTGTTTTTT. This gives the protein CASSAQGSGEKLFF.

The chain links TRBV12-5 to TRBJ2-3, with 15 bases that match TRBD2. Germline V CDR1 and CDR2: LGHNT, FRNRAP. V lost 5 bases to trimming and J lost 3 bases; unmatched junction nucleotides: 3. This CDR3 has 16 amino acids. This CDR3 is CASGLGLAGGTDTQYF. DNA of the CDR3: TGTGCTAGTGGTCTCGGACTAGCGGGAGGGACAGATACGCAGTATTTT.

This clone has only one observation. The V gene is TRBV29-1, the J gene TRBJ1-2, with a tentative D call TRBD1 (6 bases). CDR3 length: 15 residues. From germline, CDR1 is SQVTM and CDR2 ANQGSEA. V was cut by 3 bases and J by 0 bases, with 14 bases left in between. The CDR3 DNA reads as TGCAGCGTTGACGCGGACAGACCCTCTAACTATGGCTACACCTTC. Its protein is CSVDADRPSNYGYTF.

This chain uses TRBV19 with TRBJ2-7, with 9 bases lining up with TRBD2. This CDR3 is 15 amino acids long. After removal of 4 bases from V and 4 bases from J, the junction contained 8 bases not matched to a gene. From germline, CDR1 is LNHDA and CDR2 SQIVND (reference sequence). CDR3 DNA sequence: TGTGCCAGTAGTAGGCAGGGCGGGAGGGCGTACGAGCAGTACTTC. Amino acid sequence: CASSRQGGRAYEQYF.

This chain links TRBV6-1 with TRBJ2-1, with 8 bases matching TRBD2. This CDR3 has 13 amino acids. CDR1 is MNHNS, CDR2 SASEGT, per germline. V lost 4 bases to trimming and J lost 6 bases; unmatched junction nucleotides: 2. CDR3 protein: CASSGGLVNEQFF. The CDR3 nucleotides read TGTGCCAGCAGTGGGGGACTAGTCAATGAGCAGTTCTTC.

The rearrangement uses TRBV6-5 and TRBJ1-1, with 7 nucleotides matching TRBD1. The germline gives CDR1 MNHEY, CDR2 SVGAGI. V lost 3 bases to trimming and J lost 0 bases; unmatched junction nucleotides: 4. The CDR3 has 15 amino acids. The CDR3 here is CASSYRQGLNTEAFF. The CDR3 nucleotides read TGTGCCAGCAGTTATAGACAGGGTTTGAACACTGAAGCTTTCTTT.

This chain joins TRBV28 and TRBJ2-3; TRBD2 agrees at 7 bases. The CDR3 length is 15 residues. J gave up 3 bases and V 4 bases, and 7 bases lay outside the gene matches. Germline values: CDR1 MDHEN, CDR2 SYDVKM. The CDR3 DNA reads TGTGCCAGCAGTTCTGCGGGAGTGGGGACAGATACGCAGTATTTT. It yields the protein CASSSAGVGTDTQYF.

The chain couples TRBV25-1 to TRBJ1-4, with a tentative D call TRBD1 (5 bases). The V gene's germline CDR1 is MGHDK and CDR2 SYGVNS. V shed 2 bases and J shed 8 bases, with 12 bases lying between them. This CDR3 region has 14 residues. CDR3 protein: CASSELGREEKLFF. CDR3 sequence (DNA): TGTGCCAGCAGTGAACTTGGCAGGGAAGAAAAACTGTTTTTT.

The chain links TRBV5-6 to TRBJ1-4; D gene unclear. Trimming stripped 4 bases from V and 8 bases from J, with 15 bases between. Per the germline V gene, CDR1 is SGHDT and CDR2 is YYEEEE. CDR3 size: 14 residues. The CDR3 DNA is TGTGCCAGCAGCCAAGGCGGGGTAAAGGAAAAACTGTTTTTT. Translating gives CASSQGGVKEKLFF.

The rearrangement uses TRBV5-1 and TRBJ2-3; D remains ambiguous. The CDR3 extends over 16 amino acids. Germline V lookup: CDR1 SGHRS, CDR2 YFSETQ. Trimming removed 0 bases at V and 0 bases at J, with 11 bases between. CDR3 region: CASSLVGGTSTDTQYF. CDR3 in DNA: TGCGCCAGCAGCTTGGTAGGCGGCACTAGCACAGATACGCAGTATTTT. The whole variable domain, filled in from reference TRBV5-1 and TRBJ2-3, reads KAGVTQTPRYLIKTRGQQVTLSCSPISGHRSVSWYQQTPGQGLQFLFEYFSETQRNKGNFPGRFSGRQFSNSRSEMNVSTLELGDSALYLCASSLVGGTSTDTQYFGPGTRLTVL.

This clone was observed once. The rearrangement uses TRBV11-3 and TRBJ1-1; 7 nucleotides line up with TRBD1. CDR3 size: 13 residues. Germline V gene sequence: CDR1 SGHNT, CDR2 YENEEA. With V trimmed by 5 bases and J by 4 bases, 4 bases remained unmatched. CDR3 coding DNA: TGTGCCAGCAGCCCACACAGGGGCACTGAAGCTTTCTTT. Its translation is CASSPHRGTEAFF.

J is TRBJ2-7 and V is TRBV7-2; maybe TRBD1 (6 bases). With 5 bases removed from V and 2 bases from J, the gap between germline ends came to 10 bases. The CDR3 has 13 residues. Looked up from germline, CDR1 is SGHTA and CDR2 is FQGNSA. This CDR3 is CASSGWTAYEQYF. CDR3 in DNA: TGTGCCAGCAGCGGGTGGACAGCCTACGAGCAGTACTTC.

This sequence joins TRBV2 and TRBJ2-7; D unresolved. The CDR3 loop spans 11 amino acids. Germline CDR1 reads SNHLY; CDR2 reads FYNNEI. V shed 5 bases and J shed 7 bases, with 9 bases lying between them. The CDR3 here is CASSPLAEQYF. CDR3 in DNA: TGTGCCAGCAGTCCCTTGGCTGAGCAGTACTTC.

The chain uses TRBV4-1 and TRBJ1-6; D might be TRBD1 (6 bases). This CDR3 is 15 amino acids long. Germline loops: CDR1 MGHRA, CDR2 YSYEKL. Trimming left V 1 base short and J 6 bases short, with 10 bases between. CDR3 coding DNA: TGCGCCAGCAGCCAAGGATGGACAGCTAATTCACCCCTCCACTTT. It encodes CASSQGWTANSPLHF.

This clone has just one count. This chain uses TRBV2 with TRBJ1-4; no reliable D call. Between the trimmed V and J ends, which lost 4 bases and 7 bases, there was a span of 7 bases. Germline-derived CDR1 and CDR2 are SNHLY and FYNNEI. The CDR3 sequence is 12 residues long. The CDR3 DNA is TGTGCCAGCAGTGTCCAGATTGAAAAACTGTTTTTT. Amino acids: CASSVQIEKLFF.

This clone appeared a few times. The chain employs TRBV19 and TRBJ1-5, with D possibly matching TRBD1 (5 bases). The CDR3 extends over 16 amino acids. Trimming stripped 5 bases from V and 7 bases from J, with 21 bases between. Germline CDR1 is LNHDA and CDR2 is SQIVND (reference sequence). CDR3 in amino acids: CASSPPPLRVMQPQHF. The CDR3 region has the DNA TGTGCCAGTAGTCCTCCTCCCCTCAGGGTGATGCAGCCCCAGCATTTT. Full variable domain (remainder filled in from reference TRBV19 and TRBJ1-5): DGGITQSPKYLFRKEGQNVTLSCEQNLNHDAMYWYRQDPGQGLRLIYYSQIVNDFQKGDIAEGYSVSREKKESFPLTVTSAQKNPTAFYLCASSPPPLRVMQPQHFGDGTRLSIL.

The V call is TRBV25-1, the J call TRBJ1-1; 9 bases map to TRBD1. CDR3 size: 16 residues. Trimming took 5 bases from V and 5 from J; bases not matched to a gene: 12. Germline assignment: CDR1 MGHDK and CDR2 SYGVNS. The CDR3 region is CASSPTGTGPGTEAFF. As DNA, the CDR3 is TGTGCCAGCAGTCCGACCGGGACAGGGCCGGGAACTGAAGCTTTCTTT.

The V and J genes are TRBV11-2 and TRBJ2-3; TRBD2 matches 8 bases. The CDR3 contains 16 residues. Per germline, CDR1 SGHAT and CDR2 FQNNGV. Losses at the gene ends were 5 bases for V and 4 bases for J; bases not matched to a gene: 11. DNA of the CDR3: TGTGCCAGCAGCCGACTTAGGTCGGGGGGGCCAGATACGCAGTATTTT. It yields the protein CASSRLRSGGPDTQYF.

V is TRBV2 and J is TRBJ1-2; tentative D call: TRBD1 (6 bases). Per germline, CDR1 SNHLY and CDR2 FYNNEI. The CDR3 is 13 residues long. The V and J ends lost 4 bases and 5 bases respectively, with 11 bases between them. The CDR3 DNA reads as TGTGCCAGCAGTGCGGACAGCCCTTATGGCTACACCTTC. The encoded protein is CASSADSPYGYTF.

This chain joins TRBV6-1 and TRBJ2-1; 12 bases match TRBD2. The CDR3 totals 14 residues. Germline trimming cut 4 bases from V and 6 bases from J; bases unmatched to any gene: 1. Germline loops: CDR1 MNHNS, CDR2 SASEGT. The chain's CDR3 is CASSGLAGVNEQFF. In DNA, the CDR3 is TGTGCCAGCAGTGGACTAGCGGGAGTCAATGAGCAGTTCTTC.

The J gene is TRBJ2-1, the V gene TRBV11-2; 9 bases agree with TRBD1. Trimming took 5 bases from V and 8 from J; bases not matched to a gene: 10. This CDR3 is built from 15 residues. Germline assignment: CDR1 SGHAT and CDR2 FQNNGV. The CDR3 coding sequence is TGTGCCAGCAGCCCGAAATGGACAGGGGCCGATGAGCAGTTCTTC. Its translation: CASSPKWTGADEQFF.

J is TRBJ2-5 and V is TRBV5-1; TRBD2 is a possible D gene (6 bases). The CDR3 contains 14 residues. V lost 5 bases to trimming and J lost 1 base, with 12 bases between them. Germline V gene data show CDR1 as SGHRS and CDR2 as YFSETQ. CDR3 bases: TGCGCCAGCAGTCACCGGACTACCCAAGAGACCCAGTACTTC. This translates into CASSHRTTQETQYF.

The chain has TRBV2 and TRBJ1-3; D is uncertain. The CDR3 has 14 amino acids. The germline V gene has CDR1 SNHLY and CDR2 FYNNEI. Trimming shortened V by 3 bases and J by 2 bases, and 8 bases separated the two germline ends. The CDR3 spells CASSDSYTGNTIYF. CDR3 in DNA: TGTGCCAGCAGTGATTCGTACACTGGAAACACCATATATTTT.

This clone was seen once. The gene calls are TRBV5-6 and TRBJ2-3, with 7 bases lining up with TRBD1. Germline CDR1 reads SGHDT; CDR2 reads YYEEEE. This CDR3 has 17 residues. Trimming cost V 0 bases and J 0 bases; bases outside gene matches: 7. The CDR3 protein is CASSLGQGDISTDTQYF. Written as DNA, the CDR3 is TGTGCCAGCAGCTTGGGGCAGGGGGATATTAGCACAGATACGCAGTATTTT.

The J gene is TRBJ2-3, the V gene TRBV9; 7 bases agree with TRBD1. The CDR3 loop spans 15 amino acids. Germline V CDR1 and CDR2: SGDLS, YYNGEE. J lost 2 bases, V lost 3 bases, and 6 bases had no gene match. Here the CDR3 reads CASSERQGTTDTQYF. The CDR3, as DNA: TGTGCCAGCAGCGAAAGACAGGGAACCACAGATACGCAGTATTTT. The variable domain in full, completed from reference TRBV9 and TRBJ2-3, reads DSGVTQTPKHLITATGQRVTLRCSPRSGDLSVYWYQQSLDQGLQFLIQYYNGEERAKGNILERFSAQQFPDLHSELNLSSLELGDSALYFCASSERQGTTDTQYFGPGTRLTVL.

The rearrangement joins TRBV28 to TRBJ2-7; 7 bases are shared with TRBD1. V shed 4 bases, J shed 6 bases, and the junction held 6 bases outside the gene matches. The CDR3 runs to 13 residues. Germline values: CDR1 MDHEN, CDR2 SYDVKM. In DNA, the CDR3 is TGTGCCAGCAGTTCGGGACAGACGGGCGAGCAGTACTTC. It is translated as CASSSGQTGEQYF.

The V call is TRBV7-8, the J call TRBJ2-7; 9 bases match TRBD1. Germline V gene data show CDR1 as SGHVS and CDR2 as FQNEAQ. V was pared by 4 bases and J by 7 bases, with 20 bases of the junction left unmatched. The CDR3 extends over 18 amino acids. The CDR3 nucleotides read TGTGCCAGCAGCTCCGAGGGGGGGACAGGGAGTCGTTGGGGTGAGCAGTACTTC. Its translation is CASSSEGGTGSRWGEQYF.

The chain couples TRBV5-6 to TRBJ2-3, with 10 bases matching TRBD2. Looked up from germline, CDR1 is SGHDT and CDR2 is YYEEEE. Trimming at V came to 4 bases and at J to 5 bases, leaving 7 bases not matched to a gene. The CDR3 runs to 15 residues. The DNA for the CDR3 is TGTGCCAGCAGCCTGGCGATAGCGGGGGGAGATACGCAGTATTTT. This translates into CASSLAIAGGDTQYF.